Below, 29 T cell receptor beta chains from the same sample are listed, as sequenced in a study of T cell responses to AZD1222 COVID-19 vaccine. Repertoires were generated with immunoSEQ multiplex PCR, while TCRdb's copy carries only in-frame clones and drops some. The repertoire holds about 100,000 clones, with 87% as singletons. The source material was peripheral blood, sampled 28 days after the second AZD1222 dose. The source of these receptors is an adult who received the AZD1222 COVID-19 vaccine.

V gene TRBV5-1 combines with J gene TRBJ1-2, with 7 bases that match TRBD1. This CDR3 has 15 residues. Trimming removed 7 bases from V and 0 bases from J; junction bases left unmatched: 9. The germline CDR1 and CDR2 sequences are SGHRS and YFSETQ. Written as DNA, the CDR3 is TGCGCCAGCCGCGGGACAGCCCTAACTAACTATGGCTACACCTTC. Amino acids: CASRGTALTNYGYTF.

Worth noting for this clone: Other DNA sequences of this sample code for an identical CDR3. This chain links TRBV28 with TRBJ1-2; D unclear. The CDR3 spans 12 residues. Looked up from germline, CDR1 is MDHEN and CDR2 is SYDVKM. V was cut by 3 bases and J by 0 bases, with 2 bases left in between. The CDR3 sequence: CASSLTNYGYTF. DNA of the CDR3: TGTGCCAGCAGTTTGACTAACTATGGCTACACCTTC.

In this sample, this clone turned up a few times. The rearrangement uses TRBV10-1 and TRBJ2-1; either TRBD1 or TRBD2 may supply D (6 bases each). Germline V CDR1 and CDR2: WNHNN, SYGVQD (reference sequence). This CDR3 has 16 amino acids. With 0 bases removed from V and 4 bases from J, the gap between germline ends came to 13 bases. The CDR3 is CASSESAGGGYNEQFF. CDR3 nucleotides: TGCGCCAGCAGTGAGTCAGCAGGAGGGGGATACAATGAGCAGTTCTTC.

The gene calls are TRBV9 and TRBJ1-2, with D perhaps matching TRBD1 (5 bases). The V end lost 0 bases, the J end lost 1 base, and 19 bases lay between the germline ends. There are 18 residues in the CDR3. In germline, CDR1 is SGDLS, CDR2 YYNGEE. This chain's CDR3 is CASSVAVGESYLNYGYTF. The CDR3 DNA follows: TGTGCCAGCAGCGTAGCCGTGGGGGAGTCCTACCTTAACTATGGCTACACCTTC.

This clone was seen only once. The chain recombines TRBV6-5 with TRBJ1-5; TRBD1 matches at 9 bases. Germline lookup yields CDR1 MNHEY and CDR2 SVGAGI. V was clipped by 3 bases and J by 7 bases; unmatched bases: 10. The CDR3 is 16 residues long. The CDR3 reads CASSYAPGTGKQPQHF. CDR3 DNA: TGTGCCAGCAGTTATGCGCCAGGGACAGGGAAACAGCCCCAGCATTTT.

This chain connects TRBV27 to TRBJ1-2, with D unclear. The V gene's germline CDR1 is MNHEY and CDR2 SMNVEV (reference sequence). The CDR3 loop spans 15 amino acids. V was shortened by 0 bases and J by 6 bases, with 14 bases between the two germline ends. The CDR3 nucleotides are TGTGCCAGCAGTTTATCGTTCACAGCCCAGCATGGCTACACCTTC. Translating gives CASSLSFTAQHGYTF.

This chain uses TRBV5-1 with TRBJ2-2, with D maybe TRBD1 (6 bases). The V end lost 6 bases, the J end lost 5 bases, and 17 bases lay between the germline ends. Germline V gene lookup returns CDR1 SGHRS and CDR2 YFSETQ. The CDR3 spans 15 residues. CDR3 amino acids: CASNVLTGNTGELFF. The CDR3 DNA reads TGCGCCAGCAACGTGCTCACAGGGAATACCGGGGAGCTGTTTTTT. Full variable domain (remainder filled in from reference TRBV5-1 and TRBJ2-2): KAGVTQTPRYLIKTRGQQVTLSCSPISGHRSVSWYQQTPGQGLQFLFEYFSETQRNKGNFPGRFSGRQFSNSRSEMNVSTLELGDSALYLCASNVLTGNTGELFFGEGSRLTVL.

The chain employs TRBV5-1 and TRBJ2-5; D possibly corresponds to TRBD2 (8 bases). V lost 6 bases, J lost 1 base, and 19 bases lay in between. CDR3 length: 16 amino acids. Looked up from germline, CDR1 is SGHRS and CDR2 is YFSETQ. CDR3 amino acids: CASKREGQSIQETQYF. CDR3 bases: TGCGCCAGCAAACGGGAGGGACAGAGCATCCAAGAGACCCAGTACTTC.

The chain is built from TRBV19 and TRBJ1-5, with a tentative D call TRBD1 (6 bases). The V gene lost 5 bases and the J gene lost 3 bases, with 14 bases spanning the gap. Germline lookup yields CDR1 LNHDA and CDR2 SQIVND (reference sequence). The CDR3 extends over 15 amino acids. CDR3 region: CASSRAGEYNQPQHF. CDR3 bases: TGTGCCAGTAGTCGGGCAGGGGAATACAATCAGCCCCAGCATTTT.

The CDR3 bases are TGTGCCAGCTGGGGGGGGCAGTTGAACACTGAAGCTTTCTTT. It is translated as CASWGGQLNTEAFF. The chain employs TRBV6-6 and TRBJ1-1; tentatively, D is TRBD1 (6 bases). CDR3 length equals 14 residues. Trimming took 8 bases from V and 0 from J, leaving 13 bases between them. The germline V gene encodes CDR1 MNHNY and CDR2 SVGAGI (reference sequence).

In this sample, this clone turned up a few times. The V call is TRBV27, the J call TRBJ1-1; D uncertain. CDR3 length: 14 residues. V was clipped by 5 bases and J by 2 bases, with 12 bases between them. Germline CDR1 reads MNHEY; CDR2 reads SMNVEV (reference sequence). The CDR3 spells CASSATKINTEAFF. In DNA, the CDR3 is TGTGCCAGCAGTGCCACGAAAATTAACACTGAAGCTTTCTTT.

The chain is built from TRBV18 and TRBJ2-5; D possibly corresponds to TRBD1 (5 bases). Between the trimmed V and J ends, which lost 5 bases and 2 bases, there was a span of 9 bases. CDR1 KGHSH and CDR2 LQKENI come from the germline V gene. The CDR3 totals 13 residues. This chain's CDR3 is CASSYRQQETQYF. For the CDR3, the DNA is TGTGCCAGCTCATACCGACAGCAAGAGACCCAGTACTTC.

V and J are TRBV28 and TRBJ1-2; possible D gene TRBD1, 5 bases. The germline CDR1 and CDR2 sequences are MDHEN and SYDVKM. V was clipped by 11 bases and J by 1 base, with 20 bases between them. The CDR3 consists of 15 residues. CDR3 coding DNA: TGTGCCTGTCAAGACAGTGGTGGGGTTAACTATGGCTACACCTTC. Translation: CACQDSGGVNYGYTF.

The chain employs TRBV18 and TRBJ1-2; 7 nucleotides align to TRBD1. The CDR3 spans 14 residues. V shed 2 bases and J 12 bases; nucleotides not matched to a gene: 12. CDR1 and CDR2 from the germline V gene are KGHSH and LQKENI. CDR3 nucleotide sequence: TGTGCCAGCTCACCAGTAGACAGGGAGGAGAGGAACACCTTC. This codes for CASSPVDREERNTF.

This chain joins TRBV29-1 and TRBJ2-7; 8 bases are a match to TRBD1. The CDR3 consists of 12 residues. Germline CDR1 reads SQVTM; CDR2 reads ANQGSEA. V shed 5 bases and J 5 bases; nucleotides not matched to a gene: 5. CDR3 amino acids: CSVNPGGHEQYF. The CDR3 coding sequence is TGCAGCGTTAACCCAGGGGGCCACGAGCAGTACTTC.

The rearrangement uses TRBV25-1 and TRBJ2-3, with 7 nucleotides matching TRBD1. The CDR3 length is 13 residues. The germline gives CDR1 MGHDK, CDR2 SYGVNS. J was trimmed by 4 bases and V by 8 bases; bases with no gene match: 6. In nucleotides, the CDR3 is TGTGCCAGCGGACAGGCCGACCCAGATACGCAGTATTTT. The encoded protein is CASGQADPDTQYF.

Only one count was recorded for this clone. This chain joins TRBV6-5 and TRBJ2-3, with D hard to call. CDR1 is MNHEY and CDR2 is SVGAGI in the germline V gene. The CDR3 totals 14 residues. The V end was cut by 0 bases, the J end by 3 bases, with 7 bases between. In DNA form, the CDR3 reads TGTGCCAGCAGTTACTCTAGGGCAACAGATACGCAGTATTTT. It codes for CASSYSRATDTQYF.

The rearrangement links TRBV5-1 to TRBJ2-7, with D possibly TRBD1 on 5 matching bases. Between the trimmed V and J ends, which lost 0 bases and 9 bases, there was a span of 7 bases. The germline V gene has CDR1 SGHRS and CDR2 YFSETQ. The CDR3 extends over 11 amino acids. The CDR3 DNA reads TGCGCCAGCAGCTTGGAAGGGGTGCAGTACTTC. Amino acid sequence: CASSLEGVQYF.

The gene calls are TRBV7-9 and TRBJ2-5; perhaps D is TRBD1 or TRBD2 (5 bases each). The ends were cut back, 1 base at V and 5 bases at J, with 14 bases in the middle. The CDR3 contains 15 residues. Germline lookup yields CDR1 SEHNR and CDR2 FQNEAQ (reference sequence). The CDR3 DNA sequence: TGTGCCAGCAGCTTAGGTGGGGGTTTTGGGGAGACCCAGTACTTC. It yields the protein CASSLGGGFGETQYF.

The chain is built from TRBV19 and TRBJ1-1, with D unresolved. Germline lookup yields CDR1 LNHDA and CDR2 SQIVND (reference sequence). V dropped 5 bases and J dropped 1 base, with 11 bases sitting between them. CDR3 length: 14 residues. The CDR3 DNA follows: TGTGCCAGTAGTCCCAGAAGTGGGAACACTGAAGCTTTCTTT. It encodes CASSPRSGNTEAFF.

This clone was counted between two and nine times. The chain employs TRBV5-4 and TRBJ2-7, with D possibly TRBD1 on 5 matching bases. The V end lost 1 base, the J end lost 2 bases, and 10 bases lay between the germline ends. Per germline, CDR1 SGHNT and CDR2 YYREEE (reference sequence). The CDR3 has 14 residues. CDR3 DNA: TGTGCCAGCAGCTTGTATCCAGGGACCTACGAGCAGTACTTC. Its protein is CASSLYPGTYEQYF. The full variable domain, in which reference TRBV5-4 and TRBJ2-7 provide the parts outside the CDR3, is ETGVTQSPTHLIKTRGQQVTLRCSSQSGHNTVSWYQQALGQGPQFIFQYYREEENGRGNFPPRFSGLQFPNYSSELNVNALELDDSALYLCASSLYPGTYEQYFGPGTRLTVT.

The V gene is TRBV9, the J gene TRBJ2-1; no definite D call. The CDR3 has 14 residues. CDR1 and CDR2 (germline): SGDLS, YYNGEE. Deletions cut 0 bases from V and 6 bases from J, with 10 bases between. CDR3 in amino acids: CASSVVESGNEQFF. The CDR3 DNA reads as TGTGCCAGCAGCGTAGTGGAGTCAGGCAATGAGCAGTTCTTC.

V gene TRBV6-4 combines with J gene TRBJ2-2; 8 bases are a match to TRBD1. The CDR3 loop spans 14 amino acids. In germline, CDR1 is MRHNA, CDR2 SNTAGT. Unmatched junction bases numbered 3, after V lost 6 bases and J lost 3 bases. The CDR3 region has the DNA TGTGCCAGCAGGACAGGGGATGACACCGGGGAGCTGTTTTTT. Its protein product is CASRTGDDTGELFF.

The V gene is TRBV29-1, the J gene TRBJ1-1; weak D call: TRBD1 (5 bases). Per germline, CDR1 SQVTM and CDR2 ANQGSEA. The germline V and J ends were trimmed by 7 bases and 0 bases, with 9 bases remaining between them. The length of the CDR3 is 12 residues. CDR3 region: CSAKGLNTEAFF. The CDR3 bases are TGCAGCGCGAAGGGACTGAACACTGAAGCTTTCTTT.

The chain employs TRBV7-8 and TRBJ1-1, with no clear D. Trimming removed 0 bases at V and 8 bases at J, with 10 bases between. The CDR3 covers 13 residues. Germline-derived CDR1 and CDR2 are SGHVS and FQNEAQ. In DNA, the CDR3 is TGTGCCAGCAGCTTAGCGGGAAGGACCGAAGCTTTCTTT. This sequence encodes CASSLAGRTEAFF. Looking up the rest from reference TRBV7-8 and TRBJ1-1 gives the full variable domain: GAGVSQSPRYKVAKRGQDVALRCDPISGHVSLFWYQQALGQGPEFLTYFQNEAQLDKSGLPSDRFFAERPEGSVSTLKIQRTQQEDSAVYLCASSLAGRTEAFFGQGTRLTVV.

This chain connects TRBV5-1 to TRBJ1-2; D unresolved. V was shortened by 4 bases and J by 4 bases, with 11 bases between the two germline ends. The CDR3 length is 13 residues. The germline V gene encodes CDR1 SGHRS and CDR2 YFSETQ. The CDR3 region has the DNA TGCGCCAGCAGCCCGGGCATGGCCTATGGCTACACCTTC. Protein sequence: CASSPGMAYGYTF.

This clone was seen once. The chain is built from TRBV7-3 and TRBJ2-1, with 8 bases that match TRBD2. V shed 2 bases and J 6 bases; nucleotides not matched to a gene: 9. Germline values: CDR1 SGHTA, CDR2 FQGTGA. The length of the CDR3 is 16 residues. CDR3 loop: CASSLWSPRGGNEQFF. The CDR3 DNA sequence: TGTGCCAGCAGCTTATGGTCTCCACGGGGGGGCAATGAGCAGTTCTTC. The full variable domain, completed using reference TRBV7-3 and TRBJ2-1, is GAGVSQTPSNKVTEKGKYVELRCDPISGHTALYWYRQSLGQGPEFLIYFQGTGAADDSGLPNDRFFAVRPEGSVSTLKIQRTERGDSAVYLCASSLWSPRGGNEQFFGPGTRLTVL.

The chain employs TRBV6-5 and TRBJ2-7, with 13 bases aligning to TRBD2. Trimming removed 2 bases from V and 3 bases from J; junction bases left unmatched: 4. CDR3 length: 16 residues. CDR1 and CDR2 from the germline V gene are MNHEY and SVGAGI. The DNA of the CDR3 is TGTGCCAGCAGTTACAAAAGACTAGCGGGAGGCTACGAGCAGTACTTC. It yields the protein CASSYKRLAGGYEQYF.

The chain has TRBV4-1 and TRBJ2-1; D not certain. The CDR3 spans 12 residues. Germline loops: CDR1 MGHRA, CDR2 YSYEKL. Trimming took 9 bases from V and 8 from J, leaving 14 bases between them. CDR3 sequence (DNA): TGCGCCAGTTCGGACCTCGTGGATGAGCAGTTCTTC. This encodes CASSDLVDEQFF.